This T cell receptor beta chain came from a study of blood T cells in healthy people across ages. The V end lost 1 base, the J end lost 5 bases, and 15 bases lay between the germline ends. The germline gives CDR1 SGHRS, CDR2 YFSETQ. This CDR3 spans 15 amino acids. This clonotype was detected only a few times. For the second PCR, which ran for roughly 7 to 11 cycles, a sample-barcoded 5' primer and a J-beta primer mix were used. TCRdb re-called the 5' RACE reads with MiXCR, one entry per CDR3 protein. The profile shows approximately 940,000 distinct CDR3 sequences, 45% to 50% of them singletons. The chain has TRBV5-1 and TRBJ1-2; weak D call: TRBD1 (5 bases). This TCR was recovered from a man aged 25 to 40 in good health. Sequences were obtained from blood. CDR3 DNA sequence: TGCGCCAGCAGCTTGAGTCAGGGCAGTGGGTATGGCTACACCTTC. It specifies CASSLSQGSGYGYTF.